Detailed here is one T cell receptor (beta chain). This CDR3 spans 15 amino acids. The V and J ends lost 5 bases and 1 base respectively, with 14 bases between them. Isolating PBMCs gave at least 6.5 million of these cells per sample. The data were obtained in a study of blood T cells in healthy people across ages. Sample-barcoded 5' priming and a J-beta primer mix drove a second PCR of 7 to 11 cycles. TCRdb reprocessed the 5' RACE reads via MiXCR and lists one record per CDR3 protein. Of around 1.5 million distinct CDR3 sequences in the sample, 34% are singletons; the top ten hold roughly 10%. This TCR was recovered from a woman between 25 and 40 years old in good health. This sequence joins TRBV12-3 or TRBV12-4 and TRBJ1-2, with D perhaps matching TRBD1 (5 bases). The sample comprised blood. CDR3 bases: TGTGCCAGCAGTGTTCGACAGCCACATAACTATGGCTACACCTTC. This sequence encodes CASSVRQPHNYGYTF.